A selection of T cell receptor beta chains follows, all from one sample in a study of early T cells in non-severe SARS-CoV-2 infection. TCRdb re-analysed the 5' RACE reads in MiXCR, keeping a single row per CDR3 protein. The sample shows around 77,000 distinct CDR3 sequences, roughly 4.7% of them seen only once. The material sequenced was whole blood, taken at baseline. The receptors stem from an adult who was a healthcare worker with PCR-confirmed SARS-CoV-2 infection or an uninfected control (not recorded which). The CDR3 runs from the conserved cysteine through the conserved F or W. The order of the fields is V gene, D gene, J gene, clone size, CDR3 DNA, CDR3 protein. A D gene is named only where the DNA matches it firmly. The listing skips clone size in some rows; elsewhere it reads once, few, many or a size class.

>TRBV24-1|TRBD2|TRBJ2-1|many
TGTGCCACCAGTGATCCTACTAGCGGAAAATCAAAAGGGAATGAGCAGTTCTTC
CATSDPTSGKSKGNEQFF
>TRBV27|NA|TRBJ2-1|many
TGTGCCAGCAGTTCGCCGGACAGATATGTTCCCAATGAGCAGTTCTTC
CASSSPDRYVPNEQFF
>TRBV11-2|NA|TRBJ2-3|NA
TGTGCCAGCAGCTTAGTTGGGGGGACAGATACGCAGTATTTT
CASSLVGGTDTQYF
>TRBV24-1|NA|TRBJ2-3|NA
TGTGCCACAGGGACGAGCGGTGCCCGCACAGATACGCAGTATTTT
CATGTSGARTDTQYF
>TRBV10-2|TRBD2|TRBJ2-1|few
TGCGCCACCCTAAGACTAGCGCAGAACAATGAGCAGTTCTTC
CATLRLAQNNEQFF
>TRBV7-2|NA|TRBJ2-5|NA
TGTGCCAGCAGCCGAGGGGGGGGGACCCAGTACTTC
CASSRGGGTQYF
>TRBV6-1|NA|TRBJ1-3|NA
TGTGCCAGCAGTGAAGCCGGGGGCAACACCATATATTTT
CASSEAGGNTIYF
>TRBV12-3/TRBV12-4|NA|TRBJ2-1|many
TGTGCCAGCAGCCCAGGGAGTGTCGGTCTTTTCGATGAGCAGTTCTTC
CASSPGSVGLFDEQFF
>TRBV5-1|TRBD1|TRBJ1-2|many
TGCGCCAGCAGCAGCCGACAGGGAACCAGCTATGGCTACACCTTC
CASSSRQGTSYGYTF
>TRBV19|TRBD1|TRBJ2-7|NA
TGTGCCAGTAGTTTTGGACAGGGACGCTACGAGCGGTACTTC
CASSFGQGRYERYF
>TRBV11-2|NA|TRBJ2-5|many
TGTGCCAGCAGCTTAGGCGTCAACAGGGCACAAGAGACCCAGTACTTC
CASSLGVNRAQETQYF
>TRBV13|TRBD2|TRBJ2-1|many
TGTGCCAGCAGCTTAGAGCGGGACTCCTACAATGAGCAGTTCTTC
CASSLERDSYNEQFF
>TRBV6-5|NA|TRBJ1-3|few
TGTGCCAGCAGCAGGGGAGCTGGAAACACCATATATTTT
CASSRGAGNTIYF
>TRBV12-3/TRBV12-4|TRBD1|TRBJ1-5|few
TGTGCCAGCAGCTTCGACAGGGGCAATCAGCCCCAGCATTTT
CASSFDRGNQPQHF
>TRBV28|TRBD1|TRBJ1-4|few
TGTGCCAGCTCTCTGCCCCTAGGGGGCAGAACTAATGAAAAACTGTTTTTT
CASSLPLGGRTNEKLFF
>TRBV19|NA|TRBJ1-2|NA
TGTGCCAGTAGAACCATGGCTAACTATGGCTACACCTTC
CASRTMANYGYTF
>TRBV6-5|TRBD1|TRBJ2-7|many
TGTGCCAGCAGTTATATAGGGACAGGGGTGTACGAGCAGTACTTC
CASSYIGTGVYEQYF
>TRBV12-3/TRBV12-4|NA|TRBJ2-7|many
TGTGCCAGCAGTTTAGTTGGTGGCCATTCCTACGAGCAGTACTTC
CASSLVGGHSYEQYF
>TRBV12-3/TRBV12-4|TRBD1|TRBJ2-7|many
TGTGCCAGCACCCTGGACAGGGGGCGCGAGCAGTACTTC
CASTLDRGREQYF
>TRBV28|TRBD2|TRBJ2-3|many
TGTGCCAGCAGTTCGCGACTAGCGGGATTCACAGATACGCAGTATTTT
CASSSRLAGFTDTQYF
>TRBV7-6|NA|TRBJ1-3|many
TGTGCCAGCAGCTTAGACGTACAGAGCTCTGGAAACACCATATATTTT
CASSLDVQSSGNTIYF
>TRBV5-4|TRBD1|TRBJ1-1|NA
TGTGCCAGCAGCTTGGGGACAGGGAAGAGGAACACTGAAGCTTTCTTT
CASSLGTGKRNTEAFF
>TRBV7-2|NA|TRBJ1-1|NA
TGTGCCAGCAGCTTAGGAGACAGGCTTTCAGCGAACACTGAAGCTTTCTTT
CASSLGDRLSANTEAFF
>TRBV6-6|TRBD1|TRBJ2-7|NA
TGTGCCAGCAGTTACACCGCTGGACAGGGTTACGAGCAGTACTTC
CASSYTAGQGYEQYF
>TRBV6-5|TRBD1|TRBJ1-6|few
TGTGCCAGCAGTTCCTCAGGGGGCTCACCCCTCCACTTT
CASSSSGGSPLHF
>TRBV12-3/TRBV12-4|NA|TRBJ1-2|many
TGTGCCAGCAGCCAAGTTCCTGGCTATGGCTACACCTTC
CASSQVPGYGYTF
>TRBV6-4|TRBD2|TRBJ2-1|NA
TGTGCCAGCAGACCAAGGAGCGGGAGCTCCTACAATGAGCAGTTCTTC
CASRPRSGSSYNEQFF
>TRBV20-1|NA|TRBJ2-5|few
TGCAGTGCTAGAGAAGCGGGACAGTATCTTCAAGAGACCCAGTACTTC
CSAREAGQYLQETQYF
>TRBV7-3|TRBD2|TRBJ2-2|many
TGTGCCAGCAGCCTAGCGGACACGAACACCGGGGAGCTGTTTTTT
CASSLADTNTGELFF
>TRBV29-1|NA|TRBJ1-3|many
TGCAGCGCGGAGACGGACTCTGGAAACACCATATATTTT
CSAETDSGNTIYF
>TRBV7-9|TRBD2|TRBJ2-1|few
TGTGCCAGCAGCACAGGACTAGCGTATGAGCAGTTCTTC
CASSTGLAYEQFF
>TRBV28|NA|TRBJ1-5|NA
TGTGCCAGCAATACGAACCGGGTCTCGAGCGGCAATCAGCCCCAGCATTTT
CASNTNRVSSGNQPQHF
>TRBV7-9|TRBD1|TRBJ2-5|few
TGTGCCAGCAGCTTAGAAGGGGGCGACCGGCCGGAGACCCAGTACTTC
CASSLEGGDRPETQYF
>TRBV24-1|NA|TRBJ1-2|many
TGTGCCACCAGTAGGCCTAACTATGGCTACACCTTC
CATSRPNYGYTF
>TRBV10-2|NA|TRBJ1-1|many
TGCGCCAGCAGGGCCGCGGATAGGGCTGAAGCTTTCTTT
CASRAADRAEAFF
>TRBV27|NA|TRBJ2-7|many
TGTGCCAGCAGTATCCAGGGGGGTAACGAGCAGTACTTC
CASSIQGGNEQYF
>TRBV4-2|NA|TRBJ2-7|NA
TGTGCCAGCAGCCAAGTCAGGGCGGAAACCTACGAGCAGTACTTC
CASSQVRAETYEQYF
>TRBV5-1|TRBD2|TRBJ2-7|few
TGCGCCAGCAGCTTTGGACTAGGACTAGGAAGCTACGAGCAGTACTTC
CASSFGLGLGSYEQYF
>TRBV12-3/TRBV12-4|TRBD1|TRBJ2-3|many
TGTGCCAGCAGTCCAACAGGGCGAAAGGGGGCTACGCAGTATTTT
CASSPTGRKGATQYF
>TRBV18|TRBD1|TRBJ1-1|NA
TGTGCCAGCTCACCCAGGGGGACGCCTGAAGCTTTCTTT
CASSPRGTPEAFF
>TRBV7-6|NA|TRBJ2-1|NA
TGTGCCAGCAGCTTAGCGGGAGTGAGCTTTGAGCAGTTCTTC
CASSLAGVSFEQFF
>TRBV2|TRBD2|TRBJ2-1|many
TGTGCCAGCAGAGGGCCTTCGAGGACTAGCGGGACTCCAAGGGCGAATGAGCAGTTCTTC
CASRGPSRTSGTPRANEQFF
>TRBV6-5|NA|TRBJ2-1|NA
TGTGCCAGCAGTTATCTCCAACCCCCCCGGAGCCCTCAGGAGCAGTTCTTC
CASSYLQPPRSPQEQFF
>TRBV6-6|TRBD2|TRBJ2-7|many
TGTGCCAGCAGTTCCATGGGACTAGCGGGAGGCTACGAGCAGTACTTC
CASSSMGLAGGYEQYF
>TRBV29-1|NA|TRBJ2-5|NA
TGCAGCGTTTCCTTTGATTGGGACGGGGGGACCCAGTACTTC
CSVSFDWDGGTQYF
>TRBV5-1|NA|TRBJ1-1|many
TGCGCCAGCAGCTTATCTCCTTCGACACAAAGGGCTTTCTTT
CASSLSPSTQRAFF
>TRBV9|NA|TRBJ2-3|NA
TGTGCCAGCAGCGCGGCCCCGACGGGCAGTGCGGGCACAGATACGCAGTATTTT
CASSAAPTGSAGTDTQYF
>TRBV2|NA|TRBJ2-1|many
TGTGCCAGCAGTGAAGACAGCTCCTACAATGAGCAGTTCTTC
CASSEDSSYNEQFF
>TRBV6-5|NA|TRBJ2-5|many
TGTGCCAGCAGTTACTCACCGCAGGACCTCCAAGAGACCCAGTACTTC
CASSYSPQDLQETQYF
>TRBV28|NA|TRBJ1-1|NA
TGTGCCAGCAGTTTAACCTATTATGAAGCTTTCTTT
CASSLTYYEAFF
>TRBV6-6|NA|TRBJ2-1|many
TGTGCCAGCACTATACCTGGGGCGGGGTACAATGAGCAGTTCTTC
CASTIPGAGYNEQFF
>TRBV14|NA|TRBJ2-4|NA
TGTGCCAGCAGCCAAGGACCGGGCAAAAACATTCAGTACTTC
CASSQGPGKNIQYF
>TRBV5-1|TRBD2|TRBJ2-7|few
TGCGCCAGCAGCTGGTCCGGGACTACCCCCGACGAGCAGTACTTC
CASSWSGTTPDEQYF
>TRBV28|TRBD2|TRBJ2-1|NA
TGTGCCAGCATCTTATCTAGCGGGAGCTACAATGAGCAGTTCTTC
CASILSSGSYNEQFF
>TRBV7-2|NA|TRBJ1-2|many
TGTGCCAGCACTCCCGAGGGGCAAGGGTGGTATGGCTACACCTTC
CASTPEGQGWYGYTF
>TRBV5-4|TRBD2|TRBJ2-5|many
TGTGCCAGCAGCTTGGAGTCTAGCGGGACGGTCGGCGAGACCCAGTACTTC
CASSLESSGTVGETQYF
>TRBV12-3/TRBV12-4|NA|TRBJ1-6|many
TGTGCCAGCAGTTTCACAGAGGATTCACCCCTCCACTTT
CASSFTEDSPLHF
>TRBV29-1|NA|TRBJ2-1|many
TGCAGCGTTGAAGAGATTCAAGCGGGCTACAATGAGCAGTTCTTC
CSVEEIQAGYNEQFF
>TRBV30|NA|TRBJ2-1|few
TGTGCCTGGAGTCCAACTTACAATGAGCAGTTCTTC
CAWSPTYNEQFF
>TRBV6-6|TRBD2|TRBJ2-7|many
TGTGCCAGCAGTATTACTAGCGGGAGGACCTTAGCCTACGAGCAGTACTTC
CASSITSGRTLAYEQYF